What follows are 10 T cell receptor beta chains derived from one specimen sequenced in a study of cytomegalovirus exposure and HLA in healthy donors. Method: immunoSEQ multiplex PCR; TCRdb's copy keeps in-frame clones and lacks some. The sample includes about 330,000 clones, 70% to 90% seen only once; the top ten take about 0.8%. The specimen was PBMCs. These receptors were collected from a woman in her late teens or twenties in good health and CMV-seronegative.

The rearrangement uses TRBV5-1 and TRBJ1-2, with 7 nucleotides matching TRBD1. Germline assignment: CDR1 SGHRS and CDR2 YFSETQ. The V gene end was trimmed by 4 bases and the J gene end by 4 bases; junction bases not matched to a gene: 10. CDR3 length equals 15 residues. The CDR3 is CASSLEGALGYGYTF. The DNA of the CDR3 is TGCGCCAGCAGCCTTGAGGGGGCGCTCGGCTATGGCTACACCTTC.

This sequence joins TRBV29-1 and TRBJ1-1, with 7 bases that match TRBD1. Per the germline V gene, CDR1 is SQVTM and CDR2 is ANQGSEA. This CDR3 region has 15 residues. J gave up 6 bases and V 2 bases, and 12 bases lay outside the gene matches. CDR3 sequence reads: CSVEPIEGAHSEAFF. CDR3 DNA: TGCAGCGTTGAACCCATAGAGGGGGCGCATTCTGAAGCTTTCTTT.

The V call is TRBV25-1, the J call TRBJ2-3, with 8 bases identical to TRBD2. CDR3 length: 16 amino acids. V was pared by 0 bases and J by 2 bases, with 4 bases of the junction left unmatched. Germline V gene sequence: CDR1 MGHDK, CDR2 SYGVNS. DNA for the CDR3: TGTGCCAGCAGTGAATACGGCGGGAGGACCACAGATACGCAGTATTTT. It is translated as CASSEYGGRTTDTQYF.

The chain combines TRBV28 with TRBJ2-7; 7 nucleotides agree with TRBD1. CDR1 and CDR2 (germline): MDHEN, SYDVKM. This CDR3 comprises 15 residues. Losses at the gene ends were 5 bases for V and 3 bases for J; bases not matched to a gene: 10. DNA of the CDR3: TGTGCCAGCAGTCTACTTGACAGGGCTATCTACGAGCAGTACTTC. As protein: CASSLLDRAIYEQYF.

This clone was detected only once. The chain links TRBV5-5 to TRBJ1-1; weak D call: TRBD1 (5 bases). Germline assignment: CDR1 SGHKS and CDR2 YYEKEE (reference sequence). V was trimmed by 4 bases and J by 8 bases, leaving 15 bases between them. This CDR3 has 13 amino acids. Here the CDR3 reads CASSAEGRGEAFF. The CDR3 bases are TGTGCCAGCAGCGCCGAGGGGAGGGGAGAAGCTTTCTTT.

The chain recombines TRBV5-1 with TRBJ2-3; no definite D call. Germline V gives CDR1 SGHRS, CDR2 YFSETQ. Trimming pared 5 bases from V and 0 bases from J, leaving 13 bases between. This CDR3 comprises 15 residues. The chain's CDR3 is CASRIARSSTDTQYF. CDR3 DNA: TGCGCCAGCAGGATAGCTAGGTCTAGCACAGATACGCAGTATTTT.

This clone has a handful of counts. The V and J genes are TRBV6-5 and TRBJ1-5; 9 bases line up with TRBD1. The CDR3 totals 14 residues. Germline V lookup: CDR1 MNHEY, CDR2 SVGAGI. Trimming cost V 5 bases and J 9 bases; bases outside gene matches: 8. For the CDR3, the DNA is TGTGCCAGCAGTCCATTGGACAGGGGAGGGCCCCAGCATTTT. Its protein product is CASSPLDRGGPQHF.

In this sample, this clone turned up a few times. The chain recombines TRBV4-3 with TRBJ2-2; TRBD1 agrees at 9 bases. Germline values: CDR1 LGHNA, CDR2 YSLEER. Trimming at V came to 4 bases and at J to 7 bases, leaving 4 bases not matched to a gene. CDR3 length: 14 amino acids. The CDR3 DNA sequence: TGCGCCAGCAGCCGGACAGGGGCGGGCGGGGAGCTGTTTTTT. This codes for CASSRTGAGGELFF.

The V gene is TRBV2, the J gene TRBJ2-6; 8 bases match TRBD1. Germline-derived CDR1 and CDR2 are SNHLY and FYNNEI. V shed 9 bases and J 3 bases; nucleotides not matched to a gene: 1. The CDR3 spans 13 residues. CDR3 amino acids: CASDRGGANVLTF. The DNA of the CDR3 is TGTGCCAGTGACAGGGGTGGGGCCAACGTCCTGACTTTC.

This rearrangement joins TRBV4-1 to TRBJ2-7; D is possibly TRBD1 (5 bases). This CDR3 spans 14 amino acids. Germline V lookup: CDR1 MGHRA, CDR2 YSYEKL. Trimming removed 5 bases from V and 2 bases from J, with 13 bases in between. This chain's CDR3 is CASSTQGSPYEQYF. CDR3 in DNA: TGCGCCAGCAGCACCCAGGGATCCCCCTACGAGCAGTACTTC.